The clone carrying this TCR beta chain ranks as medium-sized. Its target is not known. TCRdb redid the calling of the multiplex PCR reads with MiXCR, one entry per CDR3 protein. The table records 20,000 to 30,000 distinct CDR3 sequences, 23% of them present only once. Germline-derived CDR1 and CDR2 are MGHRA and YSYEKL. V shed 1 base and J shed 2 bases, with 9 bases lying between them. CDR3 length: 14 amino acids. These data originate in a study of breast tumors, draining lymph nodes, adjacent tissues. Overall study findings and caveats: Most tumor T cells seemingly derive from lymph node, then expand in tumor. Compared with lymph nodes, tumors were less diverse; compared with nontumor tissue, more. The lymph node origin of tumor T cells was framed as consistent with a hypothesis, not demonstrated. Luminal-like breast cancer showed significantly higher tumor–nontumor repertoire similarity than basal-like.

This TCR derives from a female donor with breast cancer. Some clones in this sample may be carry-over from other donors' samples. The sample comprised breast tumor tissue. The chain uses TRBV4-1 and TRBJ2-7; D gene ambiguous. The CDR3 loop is CASSQAGIAYEQYF. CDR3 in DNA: TGCGCCAGCAGCCAAGCCGGAATAGCCTACGAGCAGTACTTC.